Listed here is a single T cell receptor (beta chain). This sample is drawn from a study of Graves' ophthalmopathy and Graves' hyperthyroidism. Stable hyperthyroidism denotes an absence of ophthalmopathy throughout 18 months of follow-up. PBMCs were isolated from an approximately 10 ml sample of fresh peripheral blood. TCR beta CDR3 amplification used RNA transcripts. HTBI-primed first-round RT-PCR preceded second-round multiplex PCR. TCRdb fed the multiplex PCR reads into MiXCR, producing one record per CDR3 protein. This sample has 400,000 to 500,000 distinct CDR3 sequences, with under 25% found just once. Germline CDR1 reads SGHRS; CDR2 reads YFSETQ. Between the trimmed V and J ends, which lost 1 base and 4 bases, there was a span of 11 bases. The CDR3 totals 14 residues.

Sequencing was performed on peripheral blood. V is TRBV5-1 and J is TRBJ2-5, with D perhaps TRBD1 (5 bases). The TCR originated in a woman under 30 with stable Graves' hyperthyroidism. The CDR3 DNA is TGCGCCAGCAGCTTGCGCAGGGTCGGAGAGACCCAGTACTTC. As protein: CASSLRRVGETQYF.